The 11 T cell receptor beta chains listed next were all sequenced from one sample in a study of T-cell reconstitution after alpha-beta-depleted transplantation in children. Unique molecular identifiers were built into the TCRbeta library. TCRdb re-called the PCR reads with MiXCR, one entry per CDR3 protein. The sample lists around 450,000 distinct CDR3 sequences, over 40% occurring once. This specimen was PBMCs, taken before TCRalphabeta/CD19-depleted stem cell transplant. Receptors originate from a girl aged 2-10 years with aplastic anemia, due to receive a stem cell transplant.

This clonotype showed up just a few times. The CDR3 nucleotides read TGCGCCAGCAGCCAAGAAGGCCAGGGGGCGAACTATGGCTACACCTTC. Protein: CASSQEGQGANYGYTF. The chain links TRBV4-1 to TRBJ1-2; 8 bases map to TRBD1. The V segment lost 0 bases and the J segment 2 bases; nucleotides outside the gene matches: 5. CDR3 size: 16 residues. Germline V gene lookup returns CDR1 MGHRA and CDR2 YSYEKL.

The genes are TRBV12-3 or TRBV12-4 and TRBJ2-3; tentatively, D is TRBD1 (5 bases). This CDR3 contains 15 residues. V was trimmed by 3 bases and J by 0 bases, leaving 10 bases between them. The CDR3 spells CASSFTGPSTDTQYF. CDR3 sequence (DNA): TGTGCCAGCAGTTTTACAGGACCTAGCACAGATACGCAGTATTTT.

The chain carries TRBV12-3 or TRBV12-4 and TRBJ2-7; no clear D. The CDR3 is made up of 13 amino acids. V was pared by 7 bases and J by 2 bases, with 12 bases between. CDR3 residues: CASIDTAAYEQYF. CDR3 nucleotides: TGTGCCAGCATCGACACCGCCGCCTACGAGCAGTACTTC.

This clonotype showed up just a few times. The chain joins TRBV29-1 to TRBJ2-7; D may be TRBD2 (5 bases). CDR1 SQVTM and CDR2 ANQGSEA come from the germline V gene. Trimming shortened V by 4 bases and J by 0 bases, and 10 bases separated the two germline ends. This CDR3 has 13 amino acids. As DNA, the CDR3 is TGCAGCGTTGTGTTGGGGAGCTCCTACGAGCAGTACTTC. Its protein product is CSVVLGSSYEQYF.

This clonotype was counted between two and nine times. This chain connects TRBV9 to TRBJ2-7, with no clear D. Per the germline V gene, CDR1 is SGDLS and CDR2 is YYNGEE. CDR3 length: 13 amino acids. Trimming cost V 2 bases and J 5 bases, with 11 bases left between them. The CDR3 coding sequence is TGTGCCAGCAGCGTCGGCATACCGGACGAGCAGTACTTC. This translates into CASSVGIPDEQYF.

This rearrangement joins TRBV5-1 to TRBJ2-1; tentatively, D is TRBD1 or TRBD2 (6 bases each). Germline loops: CDR1 SGHRS, CDR2 YFSETQ. The V end lost 1 base, the J end lost 5 bases, and 10 bases lay between the germline ends. The CDR3 is 14 amino acids. The CDR3 nucleotides read TGCGCCAGCAGCTTGTTGGGGGGCGACAATGAGCAGTTCTTC. It specifies CASSLLGGDNEQFF.

This chain uses TRBV6-1 with TRBJ1-5; 7 nucleotides agree with TRBD1. CDR3 length: 14 residues. Losses at the gene ends were 8 bases for V and 2 bases for J; bases not matched to a gene: 6. The germline V gene has CDR1 MNHNS and CDR2 SASEGT. The CDR3 bases are TGTGCCAGCGGACGACAGGGAGGCAATCAGCCCCAGCATTTT. It translates to CASGRQGGNQPQHF.

Comments on this clonotype: Just one base apart from a much larger clone, this may be a read error. The chain employs TRBV7-9 and TRBJ1-1; D unclear. This CDR3 spans 13 amino acids. CDR1 SEHNR and CDR2 FQNEAQ come from the germline V gene (reference sequence). Trimming removed 2 bases from V and 2 bases from J, with 6 bases in between. In DNA, the CDR3 is TGTGCCAGCAGCTTAAGGCACAACACTGAAGCTTTCTTT. Translating gives CASSLRHNTEAFF.

This clonotype came up many times. The CDR3 region is CASSQEPPGTFTGELFF. The CDR3, as DNA: TGTGCCAGCAGCCAAGAGCCGCCCGGGACTTTCACCGGGGAGCTGTTTTTT. The chain employs TRBV4-2 and TRBJ2-2; weak D call: TRBD2 (6 bases). This CDR3 region has 17 residues. Trimming pared 0 bases from V and 4 bases from J, leaving 15 bases between. Germline V CDR1 and CDR2: LGHNA, YNFKEQ.

The CDR3 region is CASSQRQDQFYGYTF. CDR3 bases: TGTGCCAGCAGCCAGAGACAGGATCAGTTTTATGGCTACACCTTC. The gene calls are TRBV14 and TRBJ1-2, with a possible D match to TRBD1 (6 bases). The germline V gene has CDR1 SGHDN and CDR2 FVKESK. V lost 3 bases and J lost 5, with 16 bases in between. The CDR3 extends over 15 amino acids. Drawing the rest from reference TRBV14 and TRBJ1-2, the complete variable domain is EAGVTQFPSHSVIEKGQTVTLRCDPISGHDNLYWYRRVMGKEIKFLLHFVKESKQDESGMPNNRFLAERTGGTYSTLKVQPAELEDSGVYFCASSQRQDQFYGYTFGSGTRLTVV.

The CDR3 sequence: CASSIGPSYEQYF. CDR3 sequence (DNA): TGTGCCAGCAGCATCGGACCCTCCTACGAGCAGTACTTC. The chain recombines TRBV7-6 with TRBJ2-7; D is uncertain. Germline V lookup: CDR1 SGHVS, CDR2 FNYEAQ. The CDR3 contains 13 residues. Trimming removed 5 bases at V and 0 bases at J, with 8 bases between.